The 5 T cell receptor beta chains given below trace back to one sample, sequenced in a study of response to subunit inactivated influenza vaccine. TCRdb redid the calling of the RT-PCR reads with MiXCR, one entry per CDR3 protein. The table lists fewer than 400,000 distinct CDR3 sequences, around a fifth of them singletons. The material sequenced was PBMCs from blood, taken less than 22 months after vaccination. The receptors shown here come from a man between 50 and 70 years old who received an inactivated influenza vaccine.

This clonotype was picked up many times. This sequence joins TRBV29-1 and TRBJ1-1; tentatively, D is TRBD1 (5 bases). The V gene's germline CDR1 is SQVTM and CDR2 ANQGSEA. The V gene lost 7 bases and the J gene lost 1 base, with 13 bases spanning the gap. The CDR3 length is 13 residues. The CDR3, as DNA: TGCAGCGGGGGGGAGTCTTCGAACACTGAAGCTTTCTTT. Translating it yields CSGGESSNTEAFF.

This clonotype occurred many times. The chain carries TRBV12-3 or TRBV12-4 and TRBJ1-6; a possible D gene is TRBD1 (5 bases). The CDR3 runs 15 residues. V lost 6 bases to trimming and J lost 9 bases, with 18 bases between them. CDR3: CASSFEGSFRSPLHF. The CDR3 DNA is TGTGCCAGCAGCTTCGAGGGGAGCTTTCGTTCACCCCTCCACTTT.

This clonotype came up a few times. The genes are TRBV7-8 and TRBJ2-2; 7 positions agree with TRBD1. Unmatched junction bases numbered 6, after V lost 3 bases and J lost 2 bases. This CDR3 has 16 amino acids. Germline CDR1 is SGHVS and CDR2 is FQNEAQ. The CDR3 spells CASSFHRDRNTGELFF. The CDR3 nucleotides read TGTGCCAGCAGCTTCCACCGGGACAGAAACACCGGGGAGCTGTTTTTT.

V and J are TRBV20-1 and TRBJ2-7; tentatively, D is TRBD2 (5 bases). The CDR3 has 14 residues. Trimming pared 0 bases from V and 4 bases from J, leaving 13 bases between. Germline assignment: CDR1 DFQATT and CDR2 SNEGSKA (reference sequence). The CDR3: CSARDSAVQYEQYF. DNA of the CDR3: TGCAGTGCTAGAGATTCAGCGGTACAATACGAGCAGTACTTC.

The chain links TRBV14 to TRBJ2-7, with 11 bases lining up with TRBD1. The CDR3 spans 15 residues. Germline V gene lookup returns CDR1 SGHDN and CDR2 FVKESK. V shed 2 bases and J 7 bases; nucleotides not matched to a gene: 7. The CDR3 here is CASSQPGQGAKEQYF. Written as DNA, the CDR3 is TGTGCCAGCAGCCAACCAGGACAGGGGGCGAAGGAGCAGTACTTC.